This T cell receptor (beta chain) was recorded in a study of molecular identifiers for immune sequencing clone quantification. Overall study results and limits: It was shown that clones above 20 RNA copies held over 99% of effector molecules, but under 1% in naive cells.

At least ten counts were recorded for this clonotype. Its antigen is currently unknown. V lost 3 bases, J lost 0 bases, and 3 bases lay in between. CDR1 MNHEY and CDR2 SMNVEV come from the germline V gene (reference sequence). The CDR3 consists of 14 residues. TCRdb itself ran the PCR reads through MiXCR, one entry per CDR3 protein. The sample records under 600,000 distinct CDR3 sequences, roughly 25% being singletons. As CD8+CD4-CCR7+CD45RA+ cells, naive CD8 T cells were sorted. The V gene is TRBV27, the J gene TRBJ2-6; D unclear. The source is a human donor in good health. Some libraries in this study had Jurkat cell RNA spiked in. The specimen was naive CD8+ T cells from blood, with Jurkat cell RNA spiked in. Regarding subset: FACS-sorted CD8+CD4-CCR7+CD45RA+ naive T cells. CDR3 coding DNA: TGTGCCAGCAGTTTTTTCTCTGGGGCCAACGTCCTGACTTTC. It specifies CASSFFSGANVLTF.